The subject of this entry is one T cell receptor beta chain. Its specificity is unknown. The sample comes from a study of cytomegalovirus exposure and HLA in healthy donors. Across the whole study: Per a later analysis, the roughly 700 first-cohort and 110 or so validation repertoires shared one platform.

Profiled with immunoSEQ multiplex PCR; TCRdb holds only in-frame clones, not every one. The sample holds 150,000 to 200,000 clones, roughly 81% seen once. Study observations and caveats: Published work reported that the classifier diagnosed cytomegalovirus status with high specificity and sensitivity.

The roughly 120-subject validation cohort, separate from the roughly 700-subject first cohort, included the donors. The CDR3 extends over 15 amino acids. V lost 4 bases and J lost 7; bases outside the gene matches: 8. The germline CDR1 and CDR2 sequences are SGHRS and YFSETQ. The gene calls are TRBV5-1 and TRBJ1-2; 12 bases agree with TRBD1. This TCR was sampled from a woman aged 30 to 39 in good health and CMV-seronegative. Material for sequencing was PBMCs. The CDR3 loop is CASSLPGQGAVGYTF. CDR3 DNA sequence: TGCGCCAGCAGCCTCCCGGGACAGGGGGCCGTTGGCTACACCTTC. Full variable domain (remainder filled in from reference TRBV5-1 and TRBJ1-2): KAGVTQTPRYLIKTRGQQVTLSCSPISGHRSVSWYQQTPGQGLQFLFEYFSETQRNKGNFPGRFSGRQFSNSRSEMNVSTLELGDSALYLCASSLPGQGAVGYTFGSGTRLTVV.